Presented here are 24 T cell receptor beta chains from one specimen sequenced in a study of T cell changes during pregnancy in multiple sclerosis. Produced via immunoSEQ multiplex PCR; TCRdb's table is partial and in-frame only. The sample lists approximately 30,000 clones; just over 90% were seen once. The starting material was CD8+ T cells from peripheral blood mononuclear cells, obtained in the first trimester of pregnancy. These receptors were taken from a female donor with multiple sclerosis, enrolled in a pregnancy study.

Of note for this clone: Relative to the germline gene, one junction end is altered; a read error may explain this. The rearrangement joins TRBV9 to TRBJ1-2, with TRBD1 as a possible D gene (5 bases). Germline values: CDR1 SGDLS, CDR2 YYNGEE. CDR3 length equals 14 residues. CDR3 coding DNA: TGTGCCAGCAGCGTAAGGGAAACAGGACCCACCCACCGGTTC. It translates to CASSVRETGPTHRF.

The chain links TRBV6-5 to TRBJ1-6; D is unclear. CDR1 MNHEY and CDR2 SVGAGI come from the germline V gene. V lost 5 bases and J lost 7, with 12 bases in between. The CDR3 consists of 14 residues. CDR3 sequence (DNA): TGTGCCAGCAGTGAACTCCTGGAGAATTCACCCCTCCACTTT. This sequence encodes CASSELLENSPLHF.

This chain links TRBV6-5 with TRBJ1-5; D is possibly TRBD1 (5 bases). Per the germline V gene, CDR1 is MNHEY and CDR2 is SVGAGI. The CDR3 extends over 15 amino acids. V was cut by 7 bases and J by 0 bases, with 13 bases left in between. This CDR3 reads CASNPTVYSNQPQHF. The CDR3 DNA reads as TGTGCCAGCAACCCGACAGTTTATAGCAATCAGCCCCAGCATTTT.

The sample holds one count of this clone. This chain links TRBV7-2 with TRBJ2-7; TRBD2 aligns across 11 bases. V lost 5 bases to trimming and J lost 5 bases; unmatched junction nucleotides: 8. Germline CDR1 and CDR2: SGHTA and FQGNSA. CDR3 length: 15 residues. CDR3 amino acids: CASSPTSGSGNEQYF. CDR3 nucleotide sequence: TGTGCCAGCAGCCCAACTAGCGGGAGTGGGAACGAGCAGTACTTC.

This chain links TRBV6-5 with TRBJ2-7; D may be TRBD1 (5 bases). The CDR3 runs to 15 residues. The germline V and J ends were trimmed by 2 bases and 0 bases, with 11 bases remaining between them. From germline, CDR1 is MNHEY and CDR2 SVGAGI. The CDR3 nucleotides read TGTGCCAGCAGTTACGGTCCCCAGGGCTCCTACGAGCAGTACTTC. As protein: CASSYGPQGSYEQYF.

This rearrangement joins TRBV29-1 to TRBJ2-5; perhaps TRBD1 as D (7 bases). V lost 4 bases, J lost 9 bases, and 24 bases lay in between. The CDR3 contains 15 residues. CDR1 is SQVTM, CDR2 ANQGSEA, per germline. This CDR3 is CSVVGGWDRKRPQYF. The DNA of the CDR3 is TGCAGCGTTGTGGGGGGATGGGACAGAAAGAGACCCCAGTACTTC.

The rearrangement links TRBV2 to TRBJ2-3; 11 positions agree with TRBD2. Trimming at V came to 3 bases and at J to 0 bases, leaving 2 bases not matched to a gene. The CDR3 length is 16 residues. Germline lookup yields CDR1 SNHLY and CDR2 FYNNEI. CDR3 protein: CASSEGLAASTDTQYF. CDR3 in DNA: TGTGCCAGCAGTGAGGGACTAGCGGCTAGCACAGATACGCAGTATTTT. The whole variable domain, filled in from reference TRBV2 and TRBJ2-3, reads EPEVTQTPSHQVTQMGQEVILRCVPISNHLYFYWYRQILGQKVEFLVSFYNNEISEKSEIFDDQFSVERPDGSNFTLKIRSTKLEDSAMYFCASSEGLAASTDTQYFGPGTRLTVL.

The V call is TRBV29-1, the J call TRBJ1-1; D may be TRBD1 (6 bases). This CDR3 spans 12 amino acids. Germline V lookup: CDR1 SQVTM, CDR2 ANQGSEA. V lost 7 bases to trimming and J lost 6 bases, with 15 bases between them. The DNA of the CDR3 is TGCAGCGCCACCACAGGGCGCGCTGAAGCTTTCTTT. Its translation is CSATTGRAEAFF.

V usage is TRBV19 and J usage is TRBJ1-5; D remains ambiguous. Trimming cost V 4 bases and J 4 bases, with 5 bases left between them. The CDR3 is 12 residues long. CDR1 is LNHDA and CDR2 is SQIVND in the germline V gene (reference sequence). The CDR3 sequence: CASSSGNQPQHF. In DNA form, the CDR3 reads TGTGCCAGTAGTAGCGGGAATCAGCCCCAGCATTTT.

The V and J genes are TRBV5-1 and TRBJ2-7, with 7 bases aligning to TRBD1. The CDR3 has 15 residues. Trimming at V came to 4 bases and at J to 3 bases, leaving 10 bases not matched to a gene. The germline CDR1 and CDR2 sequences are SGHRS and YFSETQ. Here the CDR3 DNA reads TGCGCCAGCAGCGTGGTCCGGGACAGTAACTACGAGCAGTACTTC. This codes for CASSVVRDSNYEQYF.

CDR3 nucleotide sequence: TGTGCCACCAGCAGAGGACTAGCGGGAAACACCGGGGAGCTGTTTTTT. It is translated as CATSRGLAGNTGELFF. The genes are TRBV15 and TRBJ2-2; 11 nucleotides align to TRBD2. Trimming removed 1 base from V and 2 bases from J; junction bases left unmatched: 0. The CDR3 runs 16 residues. Germline CDR1 reads LNHNV; CDR2 reads YYDKDF (reference sequence).

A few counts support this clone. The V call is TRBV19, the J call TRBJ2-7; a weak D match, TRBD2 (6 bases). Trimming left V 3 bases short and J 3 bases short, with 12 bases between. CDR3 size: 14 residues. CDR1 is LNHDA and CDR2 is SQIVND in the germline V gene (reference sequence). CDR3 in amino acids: CASSMGTDYYEQYF. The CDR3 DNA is TGTGCCAGTAGTATGGGTACGGACTACTACGAGCAGTACTTC.

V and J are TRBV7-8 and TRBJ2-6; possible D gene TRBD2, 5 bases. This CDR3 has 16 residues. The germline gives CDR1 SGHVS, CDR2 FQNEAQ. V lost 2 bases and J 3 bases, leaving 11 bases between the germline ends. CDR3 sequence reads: CASSLLEGFGANVLTF. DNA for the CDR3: TGTGCCAGCAGCTTACTAGAGGGCTTTGGGGCCAACGTCCTGACTTTC.

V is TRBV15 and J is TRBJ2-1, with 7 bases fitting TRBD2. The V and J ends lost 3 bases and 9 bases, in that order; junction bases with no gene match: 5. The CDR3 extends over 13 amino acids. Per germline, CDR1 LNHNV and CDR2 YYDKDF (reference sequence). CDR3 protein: CATSRGRDPEQFF. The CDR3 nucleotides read TGTGCCACCAGCAGGGGGAGGGATCCTGAGCAGTTCTTC.

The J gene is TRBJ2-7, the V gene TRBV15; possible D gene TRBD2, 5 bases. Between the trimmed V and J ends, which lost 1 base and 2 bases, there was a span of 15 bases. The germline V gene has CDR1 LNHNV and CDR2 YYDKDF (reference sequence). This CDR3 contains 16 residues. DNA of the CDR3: TGTGCCACCAGCAGAGGCCTCCTTGGGGAGACCTACGAGCAGTACTTC. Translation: CATSRGLLGETYEQYF.

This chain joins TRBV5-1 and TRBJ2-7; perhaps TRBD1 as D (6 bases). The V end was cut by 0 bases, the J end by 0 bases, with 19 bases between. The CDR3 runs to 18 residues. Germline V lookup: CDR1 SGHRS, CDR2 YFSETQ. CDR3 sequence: CASSLGALRGIHSYEQYF. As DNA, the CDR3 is TGCGCCAGCAGCTTGGGGGCCCTTAGGGGGATTCACTCCTACGAGCAGTACTTC.

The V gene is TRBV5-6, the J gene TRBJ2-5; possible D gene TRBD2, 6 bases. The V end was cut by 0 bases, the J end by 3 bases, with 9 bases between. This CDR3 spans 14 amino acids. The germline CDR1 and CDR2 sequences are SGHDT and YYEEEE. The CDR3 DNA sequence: TGTGCCAGCAGCTTGGAATTAGCGGAAGAGACCCAGTACTTC. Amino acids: CASSLELAEETQYF.

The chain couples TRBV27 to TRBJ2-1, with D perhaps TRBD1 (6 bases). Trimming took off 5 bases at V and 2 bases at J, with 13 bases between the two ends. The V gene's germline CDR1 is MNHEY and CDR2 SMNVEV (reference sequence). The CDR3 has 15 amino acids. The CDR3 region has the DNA TGTGCCAGCAGTCCGACAGGTTTTACCTACAATGAGCAGTTCTTC. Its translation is CASSPTGFTYNEQFF.

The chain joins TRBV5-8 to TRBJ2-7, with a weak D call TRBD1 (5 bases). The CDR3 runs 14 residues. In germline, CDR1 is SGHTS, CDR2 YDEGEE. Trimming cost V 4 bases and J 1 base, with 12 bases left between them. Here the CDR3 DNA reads TGTGCCAGCAGCCAGGACACAACTTCCTACGAGCAGTACTTC. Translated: CASSQDTTSYEQYF. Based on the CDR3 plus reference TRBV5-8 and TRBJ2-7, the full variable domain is EAGVTQSPTHLIKTRGQQATLRCSPISGHTSVYWYQQALGLGLQFLLWYDEGEERNRGNFPPRFSGRQFPNYSSELNVNALELEDSALYLCASSQDTTSYEQYFGPGTRLTVT.

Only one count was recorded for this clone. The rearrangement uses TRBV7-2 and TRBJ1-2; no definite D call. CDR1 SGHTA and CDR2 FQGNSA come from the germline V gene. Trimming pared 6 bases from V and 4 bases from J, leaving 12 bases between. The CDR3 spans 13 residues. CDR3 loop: CASSTRISYGYTF. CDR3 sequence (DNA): TGTGCCAGCAGTACACGCATTTCCTATGGCTACACCTTC.

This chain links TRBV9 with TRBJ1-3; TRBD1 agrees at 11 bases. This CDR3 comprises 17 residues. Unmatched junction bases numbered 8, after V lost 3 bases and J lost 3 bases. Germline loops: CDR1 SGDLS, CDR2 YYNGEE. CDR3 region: CASSEGSGQGVGNTIYF. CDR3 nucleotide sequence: TGTGCCAGCAGCGAGGGCTCGGGACAGGGGGTTGGAAACACCATATATTTT. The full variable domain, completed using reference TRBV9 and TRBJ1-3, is DSGVTQTPKHLITATGQRVTLRCSPRSGDLSVYWYQQSLDQGLQFLIQYYNGEERAKGNILERFSAQQFPDLHSELNLSSLELGDSALYFCASSEGSGQGVGNTIYFGEGSWLTVV.

CDR3 in DNA: TGTGCCAGCAGCGTAGGGGATAGCGGGGCCTACGAGCAGTACTTC. This codes for CASSVGDSGAYEQYF. This chain joins TRBV9 and TRBJ2-7, with 8 positions matching TRBD2. The CDR3 covers 15 residues. Per germline, CDR1 SGDLS and CDR2 YYNGEE. The junction had 4 bases not matched to a gene; V was cut back by 0 bases and J by 2 bases. The whole variable domain, remainder taken from reference TRBV9 and TRBJ2-7, is DSGVTQTPKHLITATGQRVTLRCSPRSGDLSVYWYQQSLDQGLQFLIQYYNGEERAKGNILERFSAQQFPDLHSELNLSSLELGDSALYFCASSVGDSGAYEQYFGPGTRLTVT.

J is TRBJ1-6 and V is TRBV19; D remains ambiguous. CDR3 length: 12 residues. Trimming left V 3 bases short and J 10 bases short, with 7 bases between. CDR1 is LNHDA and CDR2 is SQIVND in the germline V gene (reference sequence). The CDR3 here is CASSMGVSPLHF. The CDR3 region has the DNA TGTGCCAGTAGTATGGGCGTGTCACCCCTCCACTTT.

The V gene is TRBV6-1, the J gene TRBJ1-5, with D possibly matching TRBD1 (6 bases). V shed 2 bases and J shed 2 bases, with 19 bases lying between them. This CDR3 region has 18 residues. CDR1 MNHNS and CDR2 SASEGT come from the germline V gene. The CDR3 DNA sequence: TGTGCCAGCAGTGAAAAACGGGACACATCCTATGGCAATCAGCCCCAGCATTTT. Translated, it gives CASSEKRDTSYGNQPQHF.